This T cell receptor (beta chain) stems from a study of CD8+ T cells in alopecia areata. Study summary: Severity in treated patients was scored by percentage of scalp area affected.

Points from the study as a whole: Sequencing of scalp samples also includes resident alphabeta T cells from normal skin.

It was cDNA, reverse transcribed from extracted RNA, that served as the sequencing template. Repertoires were generated with immunoSEQ multiplex PCR, while TCRdb's copy carries only in-frame clones and drops some. The table lists 150,000 to 200,000 clones, 45% to 65% of them singletons. As regards this clone: Its antigen is not identified.

Indicated treatment: oral pan-JAK inhibitor, 5-10 mg twice daily. Germline V gene data show CDR1 as ENHRY and CDR2 as SYGVKD. CDR3 length: 16 amino acids. V was cut by 2 bases and J by 1 base, with 13 bases left in between. Here the sequenced sample was CD4+ T cells sorted from blood, taken at week 4, from a patient treated with tofacitinib. This sequence originates from a human donor with alopecia areata. The V call is TRBV10-3, the J call TRBJ2-3; TRBD2 is a possible D gene (5 bases). In nucleotides, the CDR3 is TGTGCCATCAGTGAGAGAGGGCCCCGCGGCACAGATACGCAGTATTTT. Residues: CAISERGPRGTDTQYF.